This T cell receptor (beta chain) originates from a study of cytomegalovirus exposure and HLA in healthy donors. Findings and caveats of the study: Previously analyzed data showed that most TCR beta V segments were productive at a frequency of about 87% or about 30%.

As for this clone: Its target is not known.

This CDR3 contains 13 residues. V lost 6 bases and J lost 6, with 13 bases in between. Germline V gene lookup returns CDR1 SNHLY and CDR2 FYNNEI. 13 Jbeta primers and 60 Vbeta primers were used for the PCR. Repertoires were generated with immunoSEQ multiplex PCR, while TCRdb's copy carries only in-frame clones and drops some. This table has around 190,000 clones, about 69% appearing once. Healthy individuals who donated bone marrow served as the donors. Specimen: PBMCs. This TCR was recovered from a man aged 25-40 years in good health and CMV-seropositive. V and J are TRBV2 and TRBJ2-3, with unresolved D. The CDR3 region has the DNA TGTGCCAGCAGAGGTCTGGTCGGGGATACGCAGTATTTT. As protein: CASRGLVGDTQYF.